These T cell receptor beta chains were read from a single sample in a study of cytomegalovirus exposure and HLA in healthy donors. Generated by immunoSEQ multiplex PCR, the TCRdb table keeps only in-frame clones and is missing some. The table lists about 70,000 clones. Input material: PBMCs. The receptors shown here come from a female donor in good health and CMV-seropositive. Both conserved end residues are trimmed from each CDR3. Fields, in order: V gene, J gene, CDR3 protein.

TRBV7-9	TRBJ1-2	ASSAGQGYGYT
TRBV11-2	TRBJ2-2	ASSSTEGGPGELF
TRBV7-9	TRBJ1-5	ASSQTGGKDQPQH
TRBV5-6	TRBJ2-7	ASSPSWTDSYEQY
TRBV9	TRBJ2-1	ASSVGSLAGYNEQF
TRBV28	TRBJ1-2	ASSPSGQGIIGYT
TRBV29-1	TRBJ1-1	SVEVVQGSTEAF
TRBV28	TRBJ2-7	ASSGSGQGSGEQY
TRBV6-5	TRBJ1-2	AILAIQQFGYT
TRBV19	TRBJ2-2	ASSRTGENTGELF
TRBV18	TRBJ2-3	ASSPRLAGGTDTQY
TRBV6-5	TRBJ2-1	ASMENYNEQF
TRBV25-1	TRBJ2-7	ASSDGQGKYEQY
TRBV28	TRBJ1-1	ASSKATDSRNTEAF
TRBV10-1	TRBJ2-5	ASSVSGSWETQY
TRBV11-3	TRBJ2-7	ASSLGVGLSYEQY
TRBV10-1	TRBJ2-7	ASSPSDRAAYEQY
TRBV28	TRBJ2-2	ASSFQGATGELF
TRBV4-1	TRBJ2-4	ASSQVGLAQNIQY
TRBV6-5	TRBJ2-1	ASSPYTSSYNEQF
TRBV4-2	TRBJ2-2	ASSQVRKRGAGIQTGELF
TRBV9	TRBJ1-1	ASSATQGNTEAF
TRBV20-1	TRBJ2-2	SAIFAGELF
TRBV6-5	TRBJ2-6	ASSRLTGANVLT
TRBV6-6	TRBJ2-1	ASPKPEREQF
TRBV28	TRBJ1-2	ASSPGPYGYT
TRBV10-2	TRBJ1-4	ASSESWQVNEKLF
TRBV7-3	TRBJ2-3	ASSLTAGWADTQY
TRBV28	TRBJ2-7	ASSPIATLAYEQY
TRBV5-4	TRBJ1-1	ASSGSRTGVNTEAF
TRBV4-3	TRBJ2-3	ASSQVQGAQDTQY
TRBV9	TRBJ1-4	ASSEDTGPPNEKLF
TRBV30	TRBJ2-3	AWSVLSGGVTDTQY
TRBV5-6	TRBJ2-1	ASSLTSGGANEQF
TRBV5-6	TRBJ2-7	ASSRRGAPYEQY
TRBV7-9	TRBJ2-3	ASSRQVQSTDTQY
TRBV11-1	TRBJ1-4	ASTDRINEKLF
TRBV7-9	TRBJ2-1	ASSLDGGGSYNEQF
TRBV4-2	TRBJ2-1	ASSQDWDSHYNEQF
TRBV18	TRBJ1-2	ASSPPNTGRHGYT
TRBV6-1	TRBJ1-2	ASSEAPGLYGYT
TRBV7-9	TRBJ2-3	ASSLILEGTDTQY
TRBV25-1	TRBJ1-2	ASSDLAGMGLGYT
TRBV11-2	TRBJ1-1	ASTGLNTEAF
TRBV6-5	TRBJ1-1	ASSYSVGRPNTEAF
TRBV28	TRBJ2-4	ASSLAGEGAKNIQY
TRBV9	TRBJ2-1	ASSVELGGGDEQF
TRBV4-3	TRBJ2-3	ASSPSRGADTQY
TRBV7-2	TRBJ2-5	ASSRTAQETQY
TRBV15	TRBJ2-7	ATSREPLVSGSLKNEQY